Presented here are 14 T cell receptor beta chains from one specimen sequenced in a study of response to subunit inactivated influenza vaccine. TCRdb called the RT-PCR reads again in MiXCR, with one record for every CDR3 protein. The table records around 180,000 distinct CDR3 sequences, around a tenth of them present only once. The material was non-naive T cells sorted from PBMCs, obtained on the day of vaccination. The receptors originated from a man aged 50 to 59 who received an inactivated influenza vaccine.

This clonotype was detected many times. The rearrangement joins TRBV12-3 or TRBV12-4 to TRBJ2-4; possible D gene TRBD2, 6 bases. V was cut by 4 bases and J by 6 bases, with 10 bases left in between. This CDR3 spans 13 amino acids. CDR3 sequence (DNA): TGTGCCAGCAGTTACGGGACTCCAAACATTCAGTACTTC. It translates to CASSYGTPNIQYF.

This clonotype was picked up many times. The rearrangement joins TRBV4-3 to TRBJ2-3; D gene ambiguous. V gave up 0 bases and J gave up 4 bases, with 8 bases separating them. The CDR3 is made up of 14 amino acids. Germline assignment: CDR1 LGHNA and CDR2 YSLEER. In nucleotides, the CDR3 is TGCGCCAGCAGCCAAGAGATTAGCTCAGATACGCAGTATTTT. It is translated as CASSQEISSDTQYF.

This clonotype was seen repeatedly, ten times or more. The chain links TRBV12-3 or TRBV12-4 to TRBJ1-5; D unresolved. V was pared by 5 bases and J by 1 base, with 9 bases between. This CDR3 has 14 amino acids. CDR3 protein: CASSIEQSNQPQHF. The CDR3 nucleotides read TGTGCCAGCAGTATAGAACAGAGCAATCAGCCCCAGCATTTT.

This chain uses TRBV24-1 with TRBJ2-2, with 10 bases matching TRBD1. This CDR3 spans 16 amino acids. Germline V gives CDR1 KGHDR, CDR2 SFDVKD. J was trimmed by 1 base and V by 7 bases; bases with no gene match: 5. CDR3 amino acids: CATRSRTGGNTGELFF. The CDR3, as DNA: TGTGCCACCAGGAGCCGGACAGGGGGGAACACCGGGGAGCTGTTTTTT.

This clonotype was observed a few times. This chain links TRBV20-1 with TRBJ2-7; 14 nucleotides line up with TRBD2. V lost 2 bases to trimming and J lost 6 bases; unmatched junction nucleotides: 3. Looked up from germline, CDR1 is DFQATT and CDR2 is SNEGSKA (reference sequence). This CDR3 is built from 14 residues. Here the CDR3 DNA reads TGCAGTGCTAGATCGGGACTAGCGGGAGTCGAGCAGTACTTC. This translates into CSARSGLAGVEQYF.

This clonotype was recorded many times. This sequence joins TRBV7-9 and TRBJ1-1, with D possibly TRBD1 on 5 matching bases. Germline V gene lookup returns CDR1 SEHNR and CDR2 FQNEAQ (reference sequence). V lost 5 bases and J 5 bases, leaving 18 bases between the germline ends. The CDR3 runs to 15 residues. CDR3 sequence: CASSRDQVRGTEAFF. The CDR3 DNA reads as TGTGCCAGCAGCAGGGACCAGGTTCGGGGTACTGAAGCTTTCTTT.

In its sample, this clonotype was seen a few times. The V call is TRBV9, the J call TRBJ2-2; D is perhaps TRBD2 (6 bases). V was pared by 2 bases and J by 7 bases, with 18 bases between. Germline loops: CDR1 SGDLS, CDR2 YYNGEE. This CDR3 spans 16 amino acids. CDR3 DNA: TGTGCCAGCAGCGTGAGATCCGGGAGAAACGGCGGGGAGCTGTTTTTT. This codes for CASSVRSGRNGGELFF.

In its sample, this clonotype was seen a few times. CDR3 loop: CSAPHPAQGYTF. The CDR3 DNA sequence: TGCAGCGCCCCCCACCCTGCTCAAGGCTACACCTTC. The J gene is TRBJ1-2, the V gene TRBV29-1; D unclear. Trimming removed 7 bases at V and 8 bases at J, with 17 bases between. Germline lookup yields CDR1 SQVTM and CDR2 ANQGSEA. The CDR3 loop spans 12 amino acids. The complete variable domain, with remaining parts taken from reference TRBV29-1 and TRBJ1-2, reads SAVISQKPSRDICQRGTSLTIQCQVDSQVTMMFWYRQQPGQSLTLIATANQGSEATYESGFVIDKFPISRPNLTFSTLTVSNMSPEDSSIYLCSAPHPAQGYTFGSGTRLTVV.

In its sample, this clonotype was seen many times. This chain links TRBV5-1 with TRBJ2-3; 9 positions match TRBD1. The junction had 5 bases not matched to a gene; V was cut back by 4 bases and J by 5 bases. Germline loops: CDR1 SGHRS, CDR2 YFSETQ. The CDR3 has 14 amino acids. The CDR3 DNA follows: TGCGCCAGCAGCAAGGGACAGGGAAGAGATACGCAGTATTTT. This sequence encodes CASSKGQGRDTQYF.

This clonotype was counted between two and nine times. For the CDR3, the DNA is TGTGCCATCAGTGAGACTAACACGGACACTGAAGCTTTCTTT. Translated: CAISETNTDTEAFF. The V and J genes are TRBV10-3 and TRBJ1-1; D gene ambiguous. The ends were cut back, 2 bases at V and 3 bases at J, with 10 bases in the middle. The CDR3 runs 14 residues. CDR1 ENHRY and CDR2 SYGVKD come from the germline V gene.

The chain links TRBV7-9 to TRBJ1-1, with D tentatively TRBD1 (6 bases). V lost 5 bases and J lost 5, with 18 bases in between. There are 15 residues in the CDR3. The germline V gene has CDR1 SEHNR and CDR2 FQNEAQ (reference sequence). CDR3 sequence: CASSPQGRGRTEAFF. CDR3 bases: TGTGCCAGCAGCCCCCAGGGGAGGGGAAGGACTGAAGCTTTCTTT.

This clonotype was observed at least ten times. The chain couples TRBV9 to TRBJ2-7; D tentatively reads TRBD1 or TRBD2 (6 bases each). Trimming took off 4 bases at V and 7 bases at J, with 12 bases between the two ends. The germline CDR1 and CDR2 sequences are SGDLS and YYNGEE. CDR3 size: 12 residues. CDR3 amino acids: CASSPGGGEQYF. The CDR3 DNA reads TGTGCCAGCAGCCCAGGAGGGGGAGAGCAGTACTTC.

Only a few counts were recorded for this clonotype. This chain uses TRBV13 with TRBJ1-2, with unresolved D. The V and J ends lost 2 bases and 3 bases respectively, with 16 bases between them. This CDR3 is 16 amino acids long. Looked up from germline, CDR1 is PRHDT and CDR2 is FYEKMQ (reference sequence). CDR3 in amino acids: CASSLFGQEMYYGYTF. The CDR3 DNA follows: TGTGCCAGCAGCTTATTTGGCCAAGAAATGTACTATGGCTACACCTTC.

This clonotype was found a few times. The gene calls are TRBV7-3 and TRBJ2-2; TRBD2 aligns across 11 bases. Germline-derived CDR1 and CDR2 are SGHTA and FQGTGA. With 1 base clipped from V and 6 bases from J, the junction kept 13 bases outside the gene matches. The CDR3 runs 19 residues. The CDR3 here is CASSLSSPTSGIKAGELFF. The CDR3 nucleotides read TGTGCCAGCAGCTTAAGCTCCCCGACTAGCGGGATAAAGGCCGGGGAGCTGTTTTTT. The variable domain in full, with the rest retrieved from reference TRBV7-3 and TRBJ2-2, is GAGVSQTPSNKVTEKGKYVELRCDPISGHTALYWYRQSLGQGPEFLIYFQGTGAADDSGLPNDRFFAVRPEGSVSTLKIQRTERGDSAVYLCASSLSSPTSGIKAGELFFGEGSRLTVL.